This TCR beta chain was sequenced in a study of blood T cell repertoires in COVID-19 (dated by TCRdb to about 2020). About the full investigation: Collaborator samples came from the United States, Italy and Spain and covered acute and convalescent phases of COVID-19. HLA class I and class II types, where available, came from metadata supplied by the sample provider rather than from assay-based typing. The prospective study material was composed of cDNA or gDNA derived from T cells, B-cell-depleted T cells, or PBMCs. The sample metadata nearly always contained a de-identified subject ID, COVID-19 status, age in years and sex. The repertoires were made available in a free public database intended to serve as a resource for research on the immune response to SARS-CoV-2. Subjects who had been exposed to COVID-19, were actively infected with it, or had recovered from it provided the deeply sampled blood TCRbeta repertoires that made up the dataset. Samples were obtained from the ongoing ImmuneRACE study (first 160 participants) and from about 1,300 subjects provided by 6 global collaborators. On the study overall, not on this receptor specifically: The quantity of clinical and demographic metadata differed by source and by participant and was supplied without curation.

Enrolling through a virtual design, the prospective study's participants ranged in age from roughly 18 to 89 years and lived across 20 to 25 United States geographic areas. In the prospective study, cohorts were assigned on the basis of participant-reported clinical history obtained from a screening survey and a study questionnaire. In the prospective study, mobile phlebotomists collected whole blood, serum and a nasopharyngeal or oropharyngeal swab from each participant. Over a roughly two-month period, participants in the prospective study had the option of providing additional blood draws and questionnaires. Before DNA extraction, prospective study blood samples were shipped either frozen or at room temperature. As for this clone: No antigen is known for it. There are no base qualities to consult, and no much larger clone falls within one base.

The CDR3, from cysteine to phenylalanine, totals 15 residues. The only DNA kept is the CDR3, 45 bases in frame from the first base. CDR1 and CDR2 (MNHEY, SVGAGI) derive from the germline V gene. The trim is 6 bases for V and 2 bases for J, with a gap of 14 bases between the germline ends. The immunoSEQ Assay, a bias-controlled multiplex PCR, was used to amplify TCRbeta CDR3 regions from genomic DNA. In the source study's methods: Within the assay, amplification of reference gene primers was used to estimate how many nucleated cells each sample contained. To quantify the absolute abundance of each unique TCRbeta CDR3 rearrangement, sequence reads were collapsed and filtered. For each sample, productive Simpson clonality was calculated as the square root of Simpson's diversity index over productive rearrangements. TCRdb re-hosts the immuneACCESS table, in-frame sequences only. Its copies lack some clones; in the studies checked, an unresolved V gene accounts for under half of them, and the cause for the rest is not known. Clonal size and the V and J genes are those of that table, whereas D and trimming came from the DNA. In this sample the table shows 150,000 or so clones, roughly 80% of which occur a single time. The top ten clonotypes cover about 5.3% of the sample.

This receptor was taken from a woman in her thirties or forties with acute COVID-19. This chain is built from TRBV6-5 and TRBJ2-1; a weak D assignment points to TRBD2 (5 bases agree). The sequenced material came from PBMCs or T cells enriched from blood (not recorded which). The CDR3 protein is CASSRAEITYNEQFF. The DNA sequence is TGTGCCAGCAGCCGAGCGGAGATTACCTACAATGAGCAGTTCTTC.